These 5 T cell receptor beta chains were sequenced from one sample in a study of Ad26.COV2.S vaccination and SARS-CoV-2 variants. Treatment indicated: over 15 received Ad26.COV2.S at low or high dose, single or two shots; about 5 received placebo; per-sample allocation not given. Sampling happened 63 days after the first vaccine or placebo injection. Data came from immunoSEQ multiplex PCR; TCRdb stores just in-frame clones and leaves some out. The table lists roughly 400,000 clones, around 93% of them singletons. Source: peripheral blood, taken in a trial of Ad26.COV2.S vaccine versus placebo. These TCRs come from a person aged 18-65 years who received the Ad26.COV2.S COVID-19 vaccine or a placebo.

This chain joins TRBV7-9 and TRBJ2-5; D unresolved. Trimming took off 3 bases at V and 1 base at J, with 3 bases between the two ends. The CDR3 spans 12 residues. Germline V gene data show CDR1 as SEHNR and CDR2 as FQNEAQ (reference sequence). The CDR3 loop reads CASSFFQETQYF. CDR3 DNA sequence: TGTGCCAGCAGCTTTTTCCAAGAGACCCAGTACTTC.

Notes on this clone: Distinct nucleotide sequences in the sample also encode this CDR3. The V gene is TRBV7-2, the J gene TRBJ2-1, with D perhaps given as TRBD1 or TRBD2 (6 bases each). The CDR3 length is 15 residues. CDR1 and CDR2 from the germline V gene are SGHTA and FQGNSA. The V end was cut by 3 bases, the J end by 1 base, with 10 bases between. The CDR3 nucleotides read TGTGCCAGCAGCTTGGGGGGCCCGTCCTACAATGAGCAGTTCTTC. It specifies CASSLGGPSYNEQFF.

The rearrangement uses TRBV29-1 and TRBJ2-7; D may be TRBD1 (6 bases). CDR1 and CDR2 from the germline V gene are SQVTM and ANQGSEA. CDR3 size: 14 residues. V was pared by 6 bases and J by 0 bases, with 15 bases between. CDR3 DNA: TGCAGCGTCCGTCGGGACAAGAGCTCCTACGAGCAGTACTTC. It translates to CSVRRDKSSYEQYF.

CDR3 protein: CASSLERGTDTQYF. In DNA form, the CDR3 reads TGCGCCAGCAGCTTGGAAAGGGGGACAGATACGCAGTATTTT. This sequence joins TRBV5-1 and TRBJ2-3; a weak D match, TRBD1 (6 bases). The CDR3 is 14 amino acids. The germline V gene encodes CDR1 SGHRS and CDR2 YFSETQ. Deletions cut 0 bases from V and 3 bases from J, with 8 bases between.

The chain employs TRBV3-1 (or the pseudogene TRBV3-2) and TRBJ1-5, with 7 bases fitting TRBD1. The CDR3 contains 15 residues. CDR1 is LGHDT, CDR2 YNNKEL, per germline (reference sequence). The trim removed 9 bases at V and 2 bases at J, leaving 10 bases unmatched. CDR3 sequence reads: CASTGQARGNQPQHF. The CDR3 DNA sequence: TGTGCCAGTACTGGACAGGCCCGTGGCAATCAGCCCCAGCATTTT.